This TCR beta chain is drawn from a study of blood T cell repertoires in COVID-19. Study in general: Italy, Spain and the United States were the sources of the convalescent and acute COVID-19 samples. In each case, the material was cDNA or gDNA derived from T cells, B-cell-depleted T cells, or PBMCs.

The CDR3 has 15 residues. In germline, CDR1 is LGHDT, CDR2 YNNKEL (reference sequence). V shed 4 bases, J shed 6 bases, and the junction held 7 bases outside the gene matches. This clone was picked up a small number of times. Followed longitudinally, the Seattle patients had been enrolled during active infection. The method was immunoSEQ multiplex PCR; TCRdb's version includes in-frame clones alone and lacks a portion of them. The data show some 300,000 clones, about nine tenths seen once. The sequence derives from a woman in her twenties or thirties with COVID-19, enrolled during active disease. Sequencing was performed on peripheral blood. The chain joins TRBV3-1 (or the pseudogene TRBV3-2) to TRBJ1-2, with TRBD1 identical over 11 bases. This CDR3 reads CASSPGTGGIHGYTF. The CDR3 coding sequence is TGTGCCAGCAGCCCAGGGACAGGGGGGATTCATGGCTACACCTTC.